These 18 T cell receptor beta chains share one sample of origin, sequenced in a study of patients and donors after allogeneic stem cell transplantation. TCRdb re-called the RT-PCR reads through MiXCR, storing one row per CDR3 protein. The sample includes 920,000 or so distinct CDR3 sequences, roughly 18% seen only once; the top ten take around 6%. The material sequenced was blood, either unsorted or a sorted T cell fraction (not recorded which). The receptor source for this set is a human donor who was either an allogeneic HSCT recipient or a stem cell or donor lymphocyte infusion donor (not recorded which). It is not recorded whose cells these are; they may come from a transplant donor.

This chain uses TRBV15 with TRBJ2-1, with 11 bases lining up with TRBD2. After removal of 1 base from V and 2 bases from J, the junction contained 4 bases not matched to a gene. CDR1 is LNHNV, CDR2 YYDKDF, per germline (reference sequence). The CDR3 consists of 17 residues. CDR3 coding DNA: TGTGCCACCAGCAGAGCTCGTAGCGGGGGGGCCTACAATGAGCAGTTCTTC. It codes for CATSRARSGGAYNEQFF. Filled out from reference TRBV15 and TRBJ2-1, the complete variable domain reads DAMVIQNPRYQVTQFGKPVTLSCSQTLNHNVMYWYQQKSSQAPKLLFHYYDKDFNNEADTPDNFQSRRPNTSFCFLDIRSPGLGDTAMYLCATSRARSGGAYNEQFFGPGTRLTVL.

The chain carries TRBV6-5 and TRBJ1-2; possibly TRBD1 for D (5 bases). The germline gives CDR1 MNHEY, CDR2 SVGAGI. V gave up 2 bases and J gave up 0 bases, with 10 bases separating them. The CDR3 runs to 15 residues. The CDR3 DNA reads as TGTGCCAGCAGTTACGAGGGGTCGGCTAACTATGGCTACACCTTC. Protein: CASSYEGSANYGYTF.

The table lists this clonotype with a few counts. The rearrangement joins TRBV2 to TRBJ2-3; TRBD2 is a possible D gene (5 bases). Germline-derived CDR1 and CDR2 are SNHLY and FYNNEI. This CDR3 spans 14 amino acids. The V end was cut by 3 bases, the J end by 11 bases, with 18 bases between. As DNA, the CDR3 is TGTGCCAGCAGTGATCAGCGGCCACCCGCGCTGCAGTATTTT. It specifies CASSDQRPPALQYF.

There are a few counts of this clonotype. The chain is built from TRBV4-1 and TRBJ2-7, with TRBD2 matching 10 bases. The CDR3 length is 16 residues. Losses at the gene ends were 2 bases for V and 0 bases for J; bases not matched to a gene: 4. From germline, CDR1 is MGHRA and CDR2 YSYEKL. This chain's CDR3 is CASSQRTSGNSYEQYF. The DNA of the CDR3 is TGCGCCAGCAGCCAACGGACTAGCGGAAACTCCTACGAGCAGTACTTC.

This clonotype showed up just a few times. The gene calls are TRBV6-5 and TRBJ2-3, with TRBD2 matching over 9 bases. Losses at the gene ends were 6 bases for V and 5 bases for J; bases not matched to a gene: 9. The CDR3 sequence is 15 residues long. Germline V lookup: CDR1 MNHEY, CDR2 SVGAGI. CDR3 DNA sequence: TGTGCCAGCAGCTACCTAGCGGGGATGAGAGATACGCAGTATTTT. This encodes CASSYLAGMRDTQYF.

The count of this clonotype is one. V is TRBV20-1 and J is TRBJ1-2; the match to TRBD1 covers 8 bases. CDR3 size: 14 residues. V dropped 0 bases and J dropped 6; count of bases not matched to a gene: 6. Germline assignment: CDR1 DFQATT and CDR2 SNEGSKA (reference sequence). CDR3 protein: CSARDDRGSHGYTF. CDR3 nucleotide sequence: TGCAGTGCTAGAGATGACAGGGGTTCCCATGGCTACACCTTC.

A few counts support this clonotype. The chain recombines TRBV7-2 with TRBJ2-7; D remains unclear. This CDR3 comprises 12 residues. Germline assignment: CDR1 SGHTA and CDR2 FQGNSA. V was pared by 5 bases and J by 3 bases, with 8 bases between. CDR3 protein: CASSHGRYEQYF. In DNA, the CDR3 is TGTGCCAGCAGCCACGGGCGCTACGAGCAGTACTTC.

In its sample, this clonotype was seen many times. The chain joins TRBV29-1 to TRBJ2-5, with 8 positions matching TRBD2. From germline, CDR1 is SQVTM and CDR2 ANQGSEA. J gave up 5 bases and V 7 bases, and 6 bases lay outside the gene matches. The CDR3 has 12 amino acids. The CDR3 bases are TGCAGCGCGGGGGGGGACTTGGAGACCCAGTACTTC. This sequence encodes CSAGGDLETQYF.

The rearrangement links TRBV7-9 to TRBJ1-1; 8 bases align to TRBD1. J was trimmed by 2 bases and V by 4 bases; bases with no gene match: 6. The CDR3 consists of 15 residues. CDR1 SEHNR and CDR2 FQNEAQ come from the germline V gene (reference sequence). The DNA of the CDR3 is TGTGCCAGCAGCTCTTCCGGGACAGGAAACACTGAAGCTTTCTTT. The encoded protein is CASSSSGTGNTEAFF.

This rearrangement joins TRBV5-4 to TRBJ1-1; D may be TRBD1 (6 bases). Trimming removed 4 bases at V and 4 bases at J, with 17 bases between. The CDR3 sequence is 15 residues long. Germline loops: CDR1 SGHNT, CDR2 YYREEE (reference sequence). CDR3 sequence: CASSPRDTPGTEAFF. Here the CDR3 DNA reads TGTGCCAGCAGCCCAAGGGACACACCGGGCACTGAAGCTTTCTTT.

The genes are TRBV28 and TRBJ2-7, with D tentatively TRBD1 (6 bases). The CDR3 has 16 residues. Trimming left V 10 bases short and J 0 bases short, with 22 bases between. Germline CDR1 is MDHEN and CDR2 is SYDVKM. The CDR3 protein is CAKGGQSSSSSYEQYF. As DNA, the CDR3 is TGTGCCAAAGGCGGACAGTCAAGTTCGAGCTCCTACGAGCAGTACTTC. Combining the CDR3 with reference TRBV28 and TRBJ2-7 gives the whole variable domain DVKVTQSSRYLVKRTGEKVFLECVQDMDHENMFWYRQDPGLGLRLIYFSYDVKMKEKGDIPEGYSVSREKKERFSLILESASTNQTSMYLCAKGGQSSSSSYEQYFGPGTRLTVT.

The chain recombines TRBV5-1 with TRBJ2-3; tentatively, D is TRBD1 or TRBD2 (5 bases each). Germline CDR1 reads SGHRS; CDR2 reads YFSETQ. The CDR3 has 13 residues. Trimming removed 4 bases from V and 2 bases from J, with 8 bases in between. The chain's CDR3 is CASSGGTTDTQYF. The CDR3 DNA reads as TGCGCCAGCAGCGGTGGGACCACAGATACGCAGTATTTT.

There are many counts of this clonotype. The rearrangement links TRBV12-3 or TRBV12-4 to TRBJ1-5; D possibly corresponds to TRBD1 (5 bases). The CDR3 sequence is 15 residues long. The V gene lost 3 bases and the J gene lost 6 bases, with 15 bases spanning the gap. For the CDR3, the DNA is TGTGCCAGCAGTTTGACGGGGGGACGGTCTCAGCCCCAGCATTTT. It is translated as CASSLTGGRSQPQHF.

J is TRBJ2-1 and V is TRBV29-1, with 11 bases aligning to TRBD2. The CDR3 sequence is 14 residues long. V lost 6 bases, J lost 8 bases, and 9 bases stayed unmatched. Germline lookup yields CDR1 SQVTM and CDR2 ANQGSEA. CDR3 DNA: TGCAGCGTCCCGGGACTAGCGGATCTCGATGAGCAGTTCTTC. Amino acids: CSVPGLADLDEQFF.

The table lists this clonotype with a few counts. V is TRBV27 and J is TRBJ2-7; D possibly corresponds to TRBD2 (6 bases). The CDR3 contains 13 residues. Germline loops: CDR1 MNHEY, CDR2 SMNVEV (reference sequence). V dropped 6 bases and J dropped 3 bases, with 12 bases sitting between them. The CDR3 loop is CASSRLDNYEQYF. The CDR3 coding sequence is TGTGCCAGCAGCCGACTAGATAACTACGAGCAGTACTTC.

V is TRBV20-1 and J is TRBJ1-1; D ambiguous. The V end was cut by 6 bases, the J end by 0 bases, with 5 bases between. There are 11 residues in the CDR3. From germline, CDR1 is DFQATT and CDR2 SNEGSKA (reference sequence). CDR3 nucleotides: TGCAGTGCCGGGATGAACACTGAAGCTTTCTTT. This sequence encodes CSAGMNTEAFF.

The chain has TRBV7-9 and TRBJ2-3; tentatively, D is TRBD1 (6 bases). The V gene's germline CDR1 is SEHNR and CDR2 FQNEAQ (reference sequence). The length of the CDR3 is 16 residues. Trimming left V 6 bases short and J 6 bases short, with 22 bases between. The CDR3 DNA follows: TGTGCCAGCAGTCCTGATTTCAGGGGCAGTAGGGATACGCAGTATTTT. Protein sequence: CASSPDFRGSRDTQYF. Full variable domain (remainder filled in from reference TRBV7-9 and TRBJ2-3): DTGVSQNPRHKITKRGQNVTFRCDPISEHNRLYWYRQTLGQGPEFLTYFQNEAQLEKSRLLSDRFSAERPKGSFSTLEIQRTEQGDSAMYLCASSPDFRGSRDTQYFGPGTRLTVL.

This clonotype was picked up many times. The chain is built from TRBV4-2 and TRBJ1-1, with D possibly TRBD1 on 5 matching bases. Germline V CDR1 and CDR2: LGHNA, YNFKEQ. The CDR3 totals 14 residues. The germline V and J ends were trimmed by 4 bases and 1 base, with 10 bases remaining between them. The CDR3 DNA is TGTGCCAGCAGCCCGGAGGGGTGGAACACTGAAGCTTTCTTT. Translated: CASSPEGWNTEAFF.